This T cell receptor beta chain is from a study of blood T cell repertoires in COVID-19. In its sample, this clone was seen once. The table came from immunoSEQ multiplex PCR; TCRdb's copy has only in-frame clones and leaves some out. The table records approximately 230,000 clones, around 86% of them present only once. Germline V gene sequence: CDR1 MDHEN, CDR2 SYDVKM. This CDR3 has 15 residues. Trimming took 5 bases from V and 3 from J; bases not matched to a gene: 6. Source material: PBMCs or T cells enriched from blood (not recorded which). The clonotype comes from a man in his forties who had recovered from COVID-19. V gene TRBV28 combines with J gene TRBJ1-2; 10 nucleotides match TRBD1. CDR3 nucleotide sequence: TGTGCCAGCAGTCCGACAGGGGGCCTCTACTATGGCTACACCTTC. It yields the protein CASSPTGGLYYGYTF.